This T cell receptor (beta chain) was documented in a study of shared clonotypes between healthy human individuals (dated by TCRdb to about 2020). The study in broad terms: The cohort comprised a couple of women and a few men aged 18 to 49 years. Between about 0.94 and 8.9 billion PBMCs per donor were obtained by leukapheresis. To estimate repertoire size and how much clonotypes are shared between individuals, the study performed deep sequencing of blood TCR repertoires from a handful of healthy adults. Libraries were prepared and TCR repertoires were sequenced by different laboratories using diverse techniques, in order to increase sequencing depth and limit assay-specific biases.

TCR CDR3 regions were amplified from genomic DNA by multiplex PCR using the deep immunoSEQ assay. Genomic DNA extracted from each cell subset was distributed evenly over all wells of several immunoSEQ 96-well plates, and each plate served as one replicate. For unsorted PBMC, approximately 0.3 ug genomic DNA, equal to 25,000 to 35,000 T cell genomes, was loaded into each replicate PCR. Ten immunoSEQ deep assay plates were used to sequence the unsorted PBMC genomic DNA. Purified libraries were measured with a Qubit 3.0 fluorometer, size-checked on a Bioanalyzer 2100, and measured again with the KAPA Library Quantification kit. Every immunoSEQ 96-well plate was sequenced on a dedicated single-read 150-cycle Illumina NextSeq 550 flow cell. As for how the authors treated the data: Because only junctional sequences without quality scores were contained in the immunoSEQ output, filtering matching that applied to full-length reads could not be performed. To assign V/J genes and CDR3, sequences were annotated against IMGT germline references using PyIR, a Python wrapper for IgBLAST v1.9. Reads were filtered out if the reads had weak V/J assignments (E-value above 1e-6), no CDR3, stop codons, out-of-frame junctions, or ambiguous translated residues. V3J clonotypes were defined as sequences sharing an identical inferred V gene, J gene, and CDR3 amino acid sequence. Percentage overlap between repertoires was calculated by dividing the number of shared unique clonotypes by the size of the smaller repertoire. Three approaches were used to assess repertoire richness: RTK rarefaction, the Chao1 estimator, and Recon v2.1 estimates of unobserved clonotypes. TCRdb's version of the immuneACCESS table is confined to in-frame rearrangements and falls short of the full clone set. An unresolved V gene accounts for under half of the shortfall where checked; the remainder is of unknown origin. V and J calls and clone size come straight from that table; D and trimming were deduced from the DNA. The sample records more than 450,000 clones, 75% to 85% of which are singletons. The top ten clones comprise 10% to 15% of the sample.

In the case of this clone: Its antigen is currently not known. Within one base of it there is no much larger clone, and no base qualities were kept.

The research as a whole found: Sampling was restricted to blood, and TCR repertoires in tissues likely differ from the TCR repertoires found in blood. Based on pairwise subsampling, the degree of clonotype sharing among donors was expected to be affected by sequencing depth. The small number of donors limited the genetic and exposure-history diversity represented.

The germline V gene supplies CDR1 MNHEY and CDR2 SVGAGI. Reading from cysteine to phenylalanine, the CDR3 counts 14 amino acids. Only CDR3 DNA is held: 42 bases, read in frame from base 1. V lost 6 bases and J lost 4 bases; the stretch between them is 13 bases long. The donors were healthy, HIV-negative adults who had no recently reported acute infections or vaccinations. Every donor was a Caucasian adult living in Nashville, Tennessee, USA. For unsorted samples, about 90 million PBMCs were counted and genomic DNA was extracted with the QIAamp DNA Blood Mini kit. Blood was collected by leukapheresis, and PBMCs were isolated by Ficoll-Histopaque density gradient centrifugation and then cryopreserved in liquid nitrogen vapor phase.

The sequence links TRBV6-5 to TRBJ2-1; no D gene call is confident. The origin of this receptor is a woman aged 35 to 49 in good health. Some clones in this sample may be carry-over from other donors' samples. Sequencing input: PBMCs. The encoded CDR3 is CASRTGHRYNEQFF. The nucleotides read TGTGCCAGCAGAACCGGGCACCGTTACAATGAGCAGTTCTTC.